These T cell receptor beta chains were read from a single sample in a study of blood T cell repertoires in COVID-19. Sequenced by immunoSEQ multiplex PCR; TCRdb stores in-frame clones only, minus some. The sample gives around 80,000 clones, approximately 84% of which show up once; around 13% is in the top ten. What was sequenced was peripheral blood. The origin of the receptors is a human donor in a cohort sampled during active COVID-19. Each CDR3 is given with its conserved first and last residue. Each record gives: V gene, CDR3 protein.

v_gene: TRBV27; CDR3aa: CASSLLAGNEAFF
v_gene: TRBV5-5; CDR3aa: CASSPGQGFGEQYF
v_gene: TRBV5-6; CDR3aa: CASSTLLGNTIYF
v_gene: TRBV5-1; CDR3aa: CASSLGGGGGNQPQHF
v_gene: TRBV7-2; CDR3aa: CASSLERGRPDTQYF
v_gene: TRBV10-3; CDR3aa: CAIRRDSTHNEQFF
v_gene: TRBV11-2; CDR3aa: CASSPRTGTGGFGYTF
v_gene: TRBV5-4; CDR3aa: CASSLTSTDTQYF
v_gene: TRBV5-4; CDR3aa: CASMGQRGTEAFF
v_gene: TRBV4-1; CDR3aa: CASSQDWAGRGSYTF
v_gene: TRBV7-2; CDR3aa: CASSGGTPKGPLHF
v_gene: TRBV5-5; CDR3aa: CASSGLAGGPSGELFF
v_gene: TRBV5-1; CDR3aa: CASSLDGRKDIQYF
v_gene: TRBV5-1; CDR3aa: CASSLALLAGGRQETQYF
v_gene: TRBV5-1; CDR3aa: CASGLDSSYNEQFF
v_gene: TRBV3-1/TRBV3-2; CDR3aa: CASSQRTSGGTDTQYF
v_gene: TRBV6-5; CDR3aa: CASSRPGGITEAFF
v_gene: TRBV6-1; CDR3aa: CASSDGTGAGNTIYF
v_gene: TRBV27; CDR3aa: CASSSAGSDGYTF
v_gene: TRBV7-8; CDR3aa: CASSCGSTGLAGGGGQINIQYF
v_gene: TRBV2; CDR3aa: CASRTPGNYGYTF
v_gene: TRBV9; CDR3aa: CASSVGPLGELFF